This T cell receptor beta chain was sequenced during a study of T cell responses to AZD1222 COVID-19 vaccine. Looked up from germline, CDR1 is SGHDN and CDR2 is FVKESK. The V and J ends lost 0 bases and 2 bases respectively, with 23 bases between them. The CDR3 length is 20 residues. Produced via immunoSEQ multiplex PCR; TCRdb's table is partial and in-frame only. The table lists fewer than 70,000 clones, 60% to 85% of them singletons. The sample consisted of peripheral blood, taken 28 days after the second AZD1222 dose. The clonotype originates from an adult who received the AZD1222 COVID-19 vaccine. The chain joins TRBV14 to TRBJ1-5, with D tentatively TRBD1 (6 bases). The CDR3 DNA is TGTGCCAGCAGCCAAGATCCCCGACAGGTTGAGGATAGGGGCAATCAGCCCCAGCATTTT. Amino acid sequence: CASSQDPRQVEDRGNQPQHF.